Following are 10 T cell receptor beta chains from one sample sequenced in a study of blood T cell repertoires in COVID-19. The repertoire was sequenced with immunoSEQ multiplex PCR; TCRdb's copy has only in-frame clones and lacks some. The sample has 150,000 to 200,000 clones, roughly 80% seen once; the top ten hold less than 4%. Source material: PBMCs or T cells enriched from blood (not recorded which). Every receptor here comes from a woman between 55 and 75 years old who had recovered from COVID-19.

The chain employs TRBV7-9 and TRBJ1-2; D is ambiguous. Trimming took 5 bases from V and 4 from J, leaving 8 bases between them. From germline, CDR1 is SEHNR and CDR2 FQNEAQ (reference sequence). This CDR3 has 12 residues. Written as DNA, the CDR3 is TGTGCCAGCAGCCTCGACACCTATGGCTACACCTTC. Protein sequence: CASSLDTYGYTF.

The chain links TRBV6-5 to TRBJ1-1, with D unclear. The germline V gene has CDR1 MNHEY and CDR2 SVGAGI. The CDR3 loop spans 15 amino acids. Trimming removed 2 bases at V and 1 base at J, with 11 bases between. CDR3 DNA: TGTGCCAGCAGTTACCGAGGCCAGACGAACACTGAAGCTTTCTTT. Encoded protein: CASSYRGQTNTEAFF.

This clone turned up a few times. Other DNA sequences in this sample translate to the same CDR3. The J gene is TRBJ1-5, the V gene TRBV3-1 (or the pseudogene TRBV3-2); the D is unclear. Trimming pared 0 bases from V and 7 bases from J, leaving 7 bases between. The CDR3 has 13 amino acids. The germline CDR1 and CDR2 sequences are LGHDT and YNNKEL (reference sequence). In DNA form, the CDR3 reads TGTGCCAGCAGCCAAGATCTCGGGCAGCCCCAGCATTTT. This sequence encodes CASSQDLGQPQHF.

The rearrangement joins TRBV11-2 to TRBJ1-3, with a weak D call TRBD1 (5 bases). V gave up 5 bases and J gave up 3 bases, with 11 bases separating them. CDR3 length: 14 residues. Looked up from germline, CDR1 is SGHAT and CDR2 is FQNNGV. The DNA of the CDR3 is TGTGCCAGCAGCGGCAGGGTTTTTGGAAACACCATATATTTT. Its translation: CASSGRVFGNTIYF. The full variable domain, in which reference TRBV11-2 and TRBJ1-3 provide the parts outside the CDR3, is EAGVAQSPRYKIIEKRQSVAFWCNPISGHATLYWYQQILGQGPKLLIQFQNNGVVDDSQLPKDRFSAERLKGVDSTLKIQPAKLEDSAVYLCASSGRVFGNTIYFGEGSWLTVV.

The chain is built from TRBV2 and TRBJ2-1; 7 bases agree with TRBD1. CDR1 is SNHLY, CDR2 FYNNEI, per germline. The CDR3 length is 11 residues. V gave up 11 bases and J gave up 6 bases; unmatched junction bases: 4. As DNA, the CDR3 is TGTGCCCACAGGGGCCTCAATGAGCAGTTCTTC. Translated: CAHRGLNEQFF.

This chain uses TRBV19 with TRBJ2-7; a possible D gene is TRBD2 (7 bases). From germline, CDR1 is LNHDA and CDR2 SQIVND (reference sequence). The V and J ends lost 4 bases and 4 bases respectively, with 14 bases between them. There are 14 residues in the CDR3. CDR3 in amino acids: CASSNRGAYYEQYF. DNA for the CDR3: TGTGCCAGTAGTAATCGGGGGGCGTATTACGAGCAGTACTTC.

V usage is TRBV3-1 (or the pseudogene TRBV3-2) and J usage is TRBJ1-2; D might be TRBD1 (6 bases). This CDR3 region has 15 residues. V lost 0 bases and J lost 4, with 12 bases in between. Germline values: CDR1 LGHDT, CDR2 YNNKEL (reference sequence). As DNA, the CDR3 is TGTGCCAGCAGCCAAGATTTAGGGGGTGGCTATGGCTACACCTTC. Its protein product is CASSQDLGGGYGYTF.

The chain links TRBV19 to TRBJ1-6; no clear D gene. Germline loops: CDR1 LNHDA, CDR2 SQIVND (reference sequence). The CDR3 extends over 14 amino acids. Deletions cut 5 bases from V and 6 bases from J, with 11 bases between. CDR3 coding DNA: TGTGCCAGTAGTTCCCTGGCGGGTAATTCACCCCTCCACTTT. This codes for CASSSLAGNSPLHF.

This chain links TRBV5-4 with TRBJ2-3, with TRBD2 matching 9 bases. Trimming removed 3 bases from V and 7 bases from J; junction bases left unmatched: 12. Germline assignment: CDR1 SGHNT and CDR2 YYREEE (reference sequence). The CDR3 loop spans 16 amino acids. Written as DNA, the CDR3 is TGTGCCAGCAGCTCTTCCCGGTCTAGCGGGGAAAATACGCAGTATTTT. Translated, it gives CASSSSRSSGENTQYF.

The chain couples TRBV19 to TRBJ1-6; unclear D gene. V lost 2 bases, J lost 6 bases, and 5 bases lay in between. The CDR3 extends over 13 amino acids. The germline CDR1 and CDR2 sequences are LNHDA and SQIVND (reference sequence). The chain's CDR3 is CASSIRLNSPLHF. CDR3 nucleotides: TGTGCCAGTAGTATAAGACTTAATTCACCCCTCCACTTT.